One and the same sample provided the 22 T cell receptor beta chains below, sequenced in a study of vaccination and CD4 T cells after COVID-19. Cultured CD4+ T cells had their DNA profiled by the Oncomine TCR Beta short-read assay. MiXCR was run by TCRdb on the PCR reads, yielding one entry per CDR3 protein. The sample lists more than 20,000 distinct CDR3 sequences; roughly 42% were seen once. Regarding treatment: roughly 10-day PBMC culture with coronavirus spike peptide pools or control peptides (ViraFEST assay). These receptors have no identified antigens. The sequenced sample consisted of CD4+ T cells from blood, cultured in vitro. The receptors shown here come from a human donor who had recovered from COVID-19.

This clonotype appeared a few times. This sequence joins TRBV7-2 and TRBJ1-5; D call uncertain. Trimming removed 5 bases at V and 5 bases at J, with 13 bases between. This CDR3 has 14 amino acids. Germline lookup yields CDR1 SGHTA and CDR2 FQGNSA. CDR3: CASSPLPLDQPQHF. CDR3 nucleotides: TGTGCCAGCAGCCCCCTGCCTCTGGATCAGCCCCAGCATTTT.

The chain links TRBV4-1 to TRBJ2-1; 8 bases align to TRBD2. The CDR3 length is 17 residues. J lost 5 bases, V lost 2 bases, and 11 bases had no gene match. Germline CDR1 and CDR2: MGHRA and YSYEKL. The CDR3 DNA sequence: TGCGCCAGCAGCCAACGGGGGGGCCTAGTTGCCCACAATGAGCAGTTCTTC. This encodes CASSQRGGLVAHNEQFF.

The genes are TRBV28 and TRBJ2-7; 10 nucleotides match TRBD2. From germline, CDR1 is MDHEN and CDR2 SYDVKM. The CDR3 totals 12 residues. The V and J ends lost 8 bases and 2 bases, in that order; junction bases with no gene match: 0. The chain's CDR3 is CASGTSAYEQYF. The CDR3 nucleotides are TGTGCCAGCGGGACTAGCGCCTACGAGCAGTACTTC.

V usage is TRBV20-1 and J usage is TRBJ2-5, with D tentatively TRBD1 or TRBD2 (6 bases each). Germline CDR1 reads DFQATT; CDR2 reads SNEGSKA (reference sequence). Trimming cost V 5 bases and J 1 base, with 14 bases left between them. The CDR3 consists of 14 residues. CDR3 amino acids: CSAGGPGTQETQYF. The CDR3 DNA reads as TGCAGTGCTGGGGGGCCAGGGACCCAAGAGACCCAGTACTTC.

The chain combines TRBV7-9 with TRBJ2-3; 8 nucleotides line up with TRBD2. Germline trimming cut 5 bases from V and 0 bases from J; bases unmatched to any gene: 10. The germline V gene encodes CDR1 SEHNR and CDR2 FQNEAQ (reference sequence). CDR3 length: 17 residues. The CDR3 DNA follows: TGTGCCAGCAGCCCAACTTTTAGCGGGACTAGCACAGATACGCAGTATTTT. Encoded protein: CASSPTFSGTSTDTQYF.

This rearrangement joins TRBV7-2 to TRBJ1-2; D is ambiguous. V lost 1 base to trimming and J lost 1 base, with 19 bases between them. CDR3 length equals 18 residues. Germline CDR1 and CDR2: SGHTA and FQGNSA. The CDR3 protein is CASSLVAPDPSFNYGYTF. For the CDR3, the DNA is TGTGCCAGCAGCTTAGTAGCCCCCGATCCGAGCTTTAACTATGGCTACACCTTC.

V is TRBV24-1 and J is TRBJ2-1, with 13 bases identical to TRBD2. CDR3 length: 16 residues. Per the germline V gene, CDR1 is KGHDR and CDR2 is SFDVKD. V lost 5 bases and J lost 3; bases outside the gene matches: 3. The CDR3 spells CATSGTSGRRYNEQFF. As DNA, the CDR3 is TGTGCCACCAGTGGGACTAGCGGGAGACGCTACAATGAGCAGTTCTTC.

The chain carries TRBV7-9 and TRBJ1-2, with 8 bases matching TRBD1. CDR1 is SEHNR and CDR2 is FQNEAQ in the germline V gene (reference sequence). The CDR3 length is 12 residues. Germline trimming cut 3 bases from V and 13 bases from J; bases unmatched to any gene: 7. The CDR3: CASSFGTGDRTF. As DNA, the CDR3 is TGTGCCAGCAGCTTCGGGACAGGAGATCGCACCTTC.

The chain couples TRBV19 to TRBJ1-1; perhaps TRBD1 as D (5 bases). Germline CDR1 LNHDA, CDR2 SQIVND (reference sequence). The CDR3 loop spans 15 amino acids. V lost 5 bases to trimming and J lost 0 bases, with 13 bases between them. The CDR3: CASSSPTAMNTEAFF. Written as DNA, the CDR3 is TGTGCCAGTAGTTCCCCGACAGCAATGAACACTGAAGCTTTCTTT.

This clonotype was found a few times. V gene TRBV7-9 combines with J gene TRBJ2-3; TRBD2 aligns across 7 bases. The germline V gene encodes CDR1 SEHNR and CDR2 FQNEAQ (reference sequence). This CDR3 is built from 19 residues. With 1 base clipped from V and 4 bases from J, the junction kept 17 bases outside the gene matches. The CDR3 sequence is CASSLGSRQGAGAADTQYF. CDR3 in DNA: TGTGCCAGCAGCTTAGGCAGTAGGCAGGGCGCGGGAGCCGCAGATACGCAGTATTTT. Full variable domain (remainder filled in from reference TRBV7-9 and TRBJ2-3): DTGVSQNPRHKITKRGQNVTFRCDPISEHNRLYWYRQTLGQGPEFLTYFQNEAQLEKSRLLSDRFSAERPKGSFSTLEIQRTEQGDSAMYLCASSLGSRQGAGAADTQYFGPGTRLTVL.

This clonotype was seen more than once but under ten times. This sequence joins TRBV11-1 and TRBJ2-2; D is tentatively TRBD1 or TRBD2 (5 bases each). The CDR3 runs to 17 residues. V was cut by 4 bases and J by 5 bases, with 20 bases left in between. The germline V gene encodes CDR1 SGHAT and CDR2 FQDESV (reference sequence). This chain's CDR3 is CASSSSRPGRGTGELFF. CDR3 sequence (DNA): TGTGCCAGCAGCTCTTCTAGGCCGGGACGCGGTACCGGGGAGCTGTTTTTT.

The V gene is TRBV10-3, the J gene TRBJ2-3; tentatively, D is TRBD1 (6 bases). Germline lookup yields CDR1 ENHRY and CDR2 SYGVKD. V lost 4 bases and J 2 bases, leaving 10 bases between the germline ends. This CDR3 has 14 residues. CDR3 DNA: TGTGCCATCAGTGGCACAGGGACCACAGATACGCAGTATTTT. It codes for CAISGTGTTDTQYF.

A few counts support this clonotype. This sequence joins TRBV23-1 and TRBJ2-3; D is ambiguous. TRBV23-1 is filed as an ORF, its function uncertain. Trimming removed 7 bases from V and 5 bases from J, with 13 bases in between. This CDR3 has 13 amino acids. The CDR3 nucleotides read TGCGCCAGCAAGGCAGGCCGAGGAGATACGCAGTATTTT. It is translated as CASKAGRGDTQYF.

The table lists this clonotype with a few counts. The chain recombines TRBV20-1 with TRBJ1-3; unclear D gene. The CDR3 spans 14 residues. V was shortened by 6 bases and J by 0 bases, with 12 bases between the two germline ends. Germline V CDR1 and CDR2: DFQATT, SNEGSKA (reference sequence). The CDR3 loop reads CSAESSGSGNTIYF. CDR3 DNA: TGCAGTGCGGAGAGCAGTGGCTCTGGAAACACCATATATTTT.

In this sample, this clonotype turned up a few times. This sequence joins TRBV24-1 and TRBJ1-5; D may be TRBD1 (6 bases). The V gene lost 7 bases and the J gene lost 1 base, with 19 bases spanning the gap. In germline, CDR1 is KGHDR, CDR2 SFDVKD. The CDR3 runs 17 residues. The CDR3 region is CATSPRGRGTSNQPQHF. The CDR3 DNA follows: TGTGCCACCAGCCCACGCGGCAGGGGTACGAGCAATCAGCCCCAGCATTTT.

Turning to this clonotype: This may come from a read error, since a much larger clone is one base off. V and J are TRBV6-1 and TRBJ2-5; tentatively, D is TRBD1 (6 bases). Between the trimmed V and J ends, which lost 10 bases and 9 bases, there was a span of 21 bases. This CDR3 has 13 residues. In germline, CDR1 is MNHNS, CDR2 SASEGT. The CDR3 is CANSLQGEGAQYF. The CDR3 region has the DNA TGTGCCAACAGCCTACAGGGCGAGGGGGCCCAGTACTTC.

This clonotype was seen only a few times. The chain joins TRBV20-1 to TRBJ1-1; D possibly corresponds to TRBD1 (5 bases). The CDR3 has 16 amino acids. The ends were cut back, 3 bases at V and 0 bases at J, with 17 bases in the middle. CDR1 is DFQATT, CDR2 SNEGSKA, per germline (reference sequence). CDR3 in amino acids: CSASQDWAGLNTEAFF. Here the CDR3 DNA reads TGCAGTGCTAGCCAAGACTGGGCGGGACTGAACACTGAAGCTTTCTTT.

This clonotype was counted only a few times. The chain carries TRBV2 and TRBJ1-5; D is undetermined. Trimming removed 6 bases from V and 4 bases from J, with 10 bases in between. Germline V gene sequence: CDR1 SNHLY, CDR2 FYNNEI. The CDR3 loop spans 13 amino acids. Here the CDR3 DNA reads TGTGCCAGCAGGAAAGAGAGGAATCAGCCCCAGCATTTT. Residues: CASRKERNQPQHF.

The table lists this clonotype with a few counts. The genes are TRBV20-1 and TRBJ1-1, with TRBD1 matching 8 bases. The CDR3 contains 13 residues. Per the germline V gene, CDR1 is DFQATT and CDR2 is SNEGSKA (reference sequence). Unmatched junction bases numbered 8, after V lost 6 bases and J lost 5 bases. CDR3 nucleotide sequence: TGCAGTGCACCCCAGGGGGCTCGAACTGAAGCTTTCTTT. This translates into CSAPQGARTEAFF.

The rearrangement uses TRBV11-3 and TRBJ2-3; D is possibly TRBD1 (5 bases). This CDR3 is 15 amino acids long. CDR1 is SGHNT, CDR2 YENEEA, per germline. Trimming took off 1 base at V and 3 bases at J, with 11 bases between the two ends. The CDR3 spells CASSLGGQGTDTQYF. Written as DNA, the CDR3 is TGTGCCAGCAGCTTAGGCGGCCAGGGTACAGATACGCAGTATTTT.

The genes are TRBV20-1 and TRBJ2-2; 11 nucleotides line up with TRBD2. In germline, CDR1 is DFQATT, CDR2 SNEGSKA (reference sequence). The CDR3 consists of 15 residues. Unmatched junction bases numbered 7, after V lost 3 bases and J lost 7 bases. CDR3 residues: CSASGSGGANGELFF. The CDR3 nucleotides are TGCAGTGCTAGCGGTAGCGGGGGGGCCAACGGGGAGCTGTTTTTT.

This clonotype has just one count. The chain has TRBV2 and TRBJ2-2; the match to TRBD1 covers 9 bases. The germline CDR1 and CDR2 sequences are SNHLY and FYNNEI. The trim removed 7 bases at V and 6 bases at J, leaving 6 bases unmatched. CDR3 length equals 14 residues. The CDR3 DNA reads TGTGCCAGCACGGGGACAGGGCTGGCCGGGGAGCTGTTTTTT. This gives the protein CASTGTGLAGELFF. The whole variable domain, remainder taken from reference TRBV2 and TRBJ2-2, is EPEVTQTPSHQVTQMGQEVILRCVPISNHLYFYWYRQILGQKVEFLVSFYNNEISEKSEIFDDQFSVERPDGSNFTLKIRSTKLEDSAMYFCASTGTGLAGELFFGEGSRLTVL.